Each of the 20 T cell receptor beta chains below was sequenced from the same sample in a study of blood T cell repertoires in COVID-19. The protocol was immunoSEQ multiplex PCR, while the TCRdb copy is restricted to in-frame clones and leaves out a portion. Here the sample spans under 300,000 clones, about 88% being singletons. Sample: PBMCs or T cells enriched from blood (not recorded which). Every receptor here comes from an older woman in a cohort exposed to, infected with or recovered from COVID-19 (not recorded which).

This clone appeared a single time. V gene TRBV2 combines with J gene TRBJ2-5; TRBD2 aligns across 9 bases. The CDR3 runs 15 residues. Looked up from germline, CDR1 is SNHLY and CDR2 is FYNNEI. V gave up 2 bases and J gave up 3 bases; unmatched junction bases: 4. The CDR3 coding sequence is TGTGCCAGCAGTGAACGGCCTAGCGGGAAAGAGACCCAGTACTTC. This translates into CASSERPSGKETQYF.

The CDR3 nucleotides are TGTGCCAGTAGGGGGTGGACAGGGAGGGACACTGAAGCTTTCTTT. Encoded protein: CASRGWTGRDTEAFF. The chain has TRBV19 and TRBJ1-1; 8 bases align to TRBD1. The CDR3 extends over 15 amino acids. V was clipped by 6 bases and J by 3 bases; unmatched bases: 9. CDR1 LNHDA and CDR2 SQIVND come from the germline V gene (reference sequence).

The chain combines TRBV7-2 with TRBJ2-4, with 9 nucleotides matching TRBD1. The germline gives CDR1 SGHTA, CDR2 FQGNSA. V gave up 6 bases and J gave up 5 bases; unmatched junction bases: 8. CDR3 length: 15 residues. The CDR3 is CASRPRGQGQNIQYF. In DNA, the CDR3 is TGTGCCAGCAGGCCGCGGGGACAGGGCCAAAACATTCAGTACTTC.

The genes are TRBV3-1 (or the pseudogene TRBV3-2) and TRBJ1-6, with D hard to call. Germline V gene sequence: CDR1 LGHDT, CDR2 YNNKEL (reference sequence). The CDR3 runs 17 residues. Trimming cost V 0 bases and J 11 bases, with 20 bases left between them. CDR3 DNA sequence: TGTGCCAGCAGCCAAGATGCGTTTCCCACGCTCCAAGCACCCCTCCACTTT. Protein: CASSQDAFPTLQAPLHF.

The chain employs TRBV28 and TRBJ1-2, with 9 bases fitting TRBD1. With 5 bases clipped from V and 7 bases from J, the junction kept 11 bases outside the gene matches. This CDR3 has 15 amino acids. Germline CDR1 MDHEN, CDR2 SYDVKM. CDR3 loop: CASSPPTGGYGGYTF. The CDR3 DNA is TGTGCCAGCAGTCCCCCCACAGGGGGCTATGGTGGCTACACCTTC.

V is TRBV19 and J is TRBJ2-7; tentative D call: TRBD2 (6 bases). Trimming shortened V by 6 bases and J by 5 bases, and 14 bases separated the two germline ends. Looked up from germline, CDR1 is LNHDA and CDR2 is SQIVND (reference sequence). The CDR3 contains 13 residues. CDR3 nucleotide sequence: TGTGCCAGTAGGTCCCGCGGGGCCGACGAGCAGTACTTC. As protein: CASRSRGADEQYF.

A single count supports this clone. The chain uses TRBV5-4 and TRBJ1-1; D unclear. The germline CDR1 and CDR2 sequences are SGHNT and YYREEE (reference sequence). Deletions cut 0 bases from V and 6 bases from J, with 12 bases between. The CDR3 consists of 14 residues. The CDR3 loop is CASSLGQRAAEAFF. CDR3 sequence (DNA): TGTGCCAGCAGCTTGGGGCAGAGGGCGGCTGAAGCTTTCTTT.

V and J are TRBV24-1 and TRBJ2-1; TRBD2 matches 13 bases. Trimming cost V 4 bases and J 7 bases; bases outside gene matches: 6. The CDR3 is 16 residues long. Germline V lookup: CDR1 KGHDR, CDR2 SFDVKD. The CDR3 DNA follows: TGTGCCACCAGTGACCAGGGGACTAGCGGGAAGAATGAGCAGTTCTTC. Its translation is CATSDQGTSGKNEQFF.

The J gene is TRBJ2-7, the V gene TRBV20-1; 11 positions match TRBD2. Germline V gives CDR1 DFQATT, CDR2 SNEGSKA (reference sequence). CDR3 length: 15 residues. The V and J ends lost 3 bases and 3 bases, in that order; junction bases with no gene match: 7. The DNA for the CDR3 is TGCAGTGCTAGTTTTAGCGGGAGGGCCTTCTACGAGCAGTACTTC. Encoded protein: CSASFSGRAFYEQYF.

CDR3 residues: CASSAPGTVNTEAFF. The CDR3 coding sequence is TGTGCCAGCAGTGCTCCCGGGACAGTGAACACTGAAGCTTTCTTT. The genes are TRBV28 and TRBJ1-1, with 7 bases identical to TRBD1. Germline CDR1 and CDR2: MDHEN and SYDVKM. CDR3 size: 15 residues. Trimming removed 5 bases from V and 0 bases from J; junction bases left unmatched: 6.

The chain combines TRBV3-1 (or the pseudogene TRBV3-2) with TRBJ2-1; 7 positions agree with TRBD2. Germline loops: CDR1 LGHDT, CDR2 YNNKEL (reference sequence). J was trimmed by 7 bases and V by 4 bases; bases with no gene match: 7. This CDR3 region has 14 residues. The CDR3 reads CASSPGTKGNEQFF. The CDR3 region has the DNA TGTGCCAGCAGCCCAGGGACTAAAGGAAATGAGCAGTTCTTC.

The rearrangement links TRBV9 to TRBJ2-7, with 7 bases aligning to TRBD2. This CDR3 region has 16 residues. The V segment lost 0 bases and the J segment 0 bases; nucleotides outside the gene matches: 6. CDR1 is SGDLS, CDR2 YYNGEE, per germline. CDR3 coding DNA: TGTGCCAGCAGCGTAGGCCCTAGCGGAAACTCCTACGAGCAGTACTTC. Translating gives CASSVGPSGNSYEQYF. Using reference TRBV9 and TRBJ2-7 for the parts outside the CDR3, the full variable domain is DSGVTQTPKHLITATGQRVTLRCSPRSGDLSVYWYQQSLDQGLQFLIQYYNGEERAKGNILERFSAQQFPDLHSELNLSSLELGDSALYFCASSVGPSGNSYEQYFGPGTRLTVT.

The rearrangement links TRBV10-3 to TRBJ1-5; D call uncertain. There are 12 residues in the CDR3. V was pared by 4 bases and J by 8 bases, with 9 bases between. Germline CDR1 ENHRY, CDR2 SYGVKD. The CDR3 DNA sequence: TGTGCCATCAGTGCGGATGACAAGCCCCAGCATTTT. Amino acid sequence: CAISADDKPQHF.

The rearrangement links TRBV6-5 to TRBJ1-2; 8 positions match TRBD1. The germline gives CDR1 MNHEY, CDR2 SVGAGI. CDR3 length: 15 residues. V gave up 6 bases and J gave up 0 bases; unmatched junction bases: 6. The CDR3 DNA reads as TGTGCCAGCAGCCCCGGACAGGGAGCTAACTATGGCTACACCTTC. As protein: CASSPGQGANYGYTF.

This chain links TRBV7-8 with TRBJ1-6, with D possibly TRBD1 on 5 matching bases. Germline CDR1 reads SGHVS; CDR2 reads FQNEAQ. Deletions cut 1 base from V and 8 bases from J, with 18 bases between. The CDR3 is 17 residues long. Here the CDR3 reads CASSLEGAGVFYSPLHF. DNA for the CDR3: TGTGCCAGCAGCTTAGAAGGGGCTGGAGTGTTTTATTCACCCCTCCACTTT.

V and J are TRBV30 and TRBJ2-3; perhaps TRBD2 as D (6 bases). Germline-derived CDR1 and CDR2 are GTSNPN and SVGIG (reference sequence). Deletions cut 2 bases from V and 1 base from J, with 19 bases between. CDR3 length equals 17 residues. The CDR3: CAWSRLEGRGGTDTQYF. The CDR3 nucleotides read TGTGCCTGGAGTAGGCTGGAGGGTCGAGGGGGCACAGATACGCAGTATTTT.

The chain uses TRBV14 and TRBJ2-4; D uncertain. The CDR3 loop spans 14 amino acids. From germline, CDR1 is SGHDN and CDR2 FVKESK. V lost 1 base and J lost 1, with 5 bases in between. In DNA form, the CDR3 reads TGTGCCAGCAGCCAAGTCGGGGCCAAAAACATTCAGTACTTC. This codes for CASSQVGAKNIQYF.

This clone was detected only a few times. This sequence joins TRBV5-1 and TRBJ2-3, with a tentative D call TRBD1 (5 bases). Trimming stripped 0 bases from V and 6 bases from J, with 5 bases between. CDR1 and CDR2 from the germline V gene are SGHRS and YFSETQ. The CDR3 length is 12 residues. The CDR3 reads CASSLEGDTQYF. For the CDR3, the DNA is TGCGCCAGCAGCTTGGAGGGGGATACGCAGTATTTT.

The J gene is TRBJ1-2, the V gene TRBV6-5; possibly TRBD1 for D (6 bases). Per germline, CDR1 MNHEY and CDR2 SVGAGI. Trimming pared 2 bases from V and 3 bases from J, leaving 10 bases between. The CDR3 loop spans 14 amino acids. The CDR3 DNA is TGTGCCAGCAGTTACCGCACAGGGTACTATGGCTACACCTTC. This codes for CASSYRTGYYGYTF.

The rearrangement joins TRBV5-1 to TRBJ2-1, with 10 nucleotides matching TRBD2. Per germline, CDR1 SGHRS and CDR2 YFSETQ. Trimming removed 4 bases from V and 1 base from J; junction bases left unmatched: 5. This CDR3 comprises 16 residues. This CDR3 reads CASSELAGQSYNEQFF. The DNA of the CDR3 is TGCGCCAGCAGCGAACTAGCGGGGCAGTCCTACAATGAGCAGTTCTTC.